The 6 T cell receptor beta chains below all came from one sample that was sequenced in a study of cytotoxic CD8 clonotypes in ibrutinib-treated CLL. Libraries were prepared by immunoSEQ multiplex PCR; TCRdb keeps only in-frame clonotypes and omits some of them. The repertoire holds approximately 91,000 clones, with about 76% as singletons. This specimen was PBMCs, taken after 12 months of ibrutinib treatment. These receptors originate from a human donor with chronic lymphocytic leukemia.

V and J are TRBV18 and TRBJ1-6; no reliable D call. V was pared by 3 bases and J by 5 bases, with 8 bases between. This CDR3 is 14 amino acids long. Germline lookup yields CDR1 KGHSH and CDR2 LQKENI. CDR3 loop: CASSPERNNSPLHF. DNA for the CDR3: TGTGCCAGCTCACCGGAGCGGAATAATTCACCCCTCCACTTT.

The chain employs TRBV7-9 and TRBJ1-1; a weak D match, TRBD1 (6 bases). This CDR3 is built from 12 residues. V dropped 5 bases and J dropped 3 bases, with 7 bases sitting between them. Germline V CDR1 and CDR2: SEHNR, FQNEAQ (reference sequence). Here the CDR3 reads CASSRGYTEAFF. In nucleotides, the CDR3 is TGTGCCAGCAGCAGGGGGTACACTGAAGCTTTCTTT.

This chain uses TRBV10-3 with TRBJ1-2; D possibly corresponds to TRBD1 (6 bases). Deletions cut 10 bases from V and 2 bases from J, with 20 bases between. This CDR3 is built from 15 residues. Germline loops: CDR1 ENHRY, CDR2 SYGVKD. The CDR3 sequence: CATSPTDRRNYGYTF. The CDR3 bases are TGTGCCACATCTCCAACCGACAGGAGAAACTATGGCTACACCTTC.

This sequence joins TRBV30 and TRBJ1-5, with D uncertain. The CDR3 sequence is 14 residues long. Germline CDR1 and CDR2: GTSNPN and SVGIG (reference sequence). Trimming left V 0 bases short and J 3 bases short, with 9 bases between. The CDR3 loop reads CAWSVRVNNQPQHF. The CDR3 DNA sequence: TGTGCCTGGAGTGTAAGGGTCAACAATCAGCCCCAGCATTTT.

The V call is TRBV6-5, the J call TRBJ1-1, with a possible D match to TRBD1 (5 bases). There are 13 residues in the CDR3. Germline CDR1 is MNHEY and CDR2 is SVGAGI. Trimming pared 0 bases from V and 8 bases from J, leaving 10 bases between. CDR3 in amino acids: CASSYSRRAEAFF. Here the CDR3 DNA reads TGTGCCAGCAGTTACTCCCGCAGGGCAGAAGCTTTCTTT.

The J gene is TRBJ2-3, the V gene TRBV7-8; TRBD2 might be the D (7 bases). Deletions cut 6 bases from V and 1 base from J, with 17 bases between. Looked up from germline, CDR1 is SGHVS and CDR2 is FQNEAQ. This CDR3 comprises 16 residues. CDR3 amino acids: CASRRRGGGRTDTQYF. CDR3 nucleotides: TGTGCCAGCAGACGAAGGGGGGGAGGGCGCACAGATACGCAGTATTTT. The full variable domain, completed using reference TRBV7-8 and TRBJ2-3, is GAGVSQSPRYKVAKRGQDVALRCDPISGHVSLFWYQQALGQGPEFLTYFQNEAQLDKSGLPSDRFFAERPEGSVSTLKIQRTQQEDSAVYLCASRRRGGGRTDTQYFGPGTRLTVL.